A single sample is the source of the 5 T cell receptor beta chains below, sequenced in a study of T cells in Graves' hyperthyroidism and ophthalmopathy. Template material for amplifying TCR beta CDR3 regions consisted of RNA transcripts. Initially, a first-round RT-PCR of the TCR CDR3 employed the HTBI primer set. TCRdb re-analysed the multiplex PCR reads in MiXCR, keeping a single row per CDR3 protein. The sample includes around 700,000 distinct CDR3 sequences, 15% to 20% of them seen just once. The sample comprised blood. The origin of the receptors is a woman aged 45-59 years with Graves' hyperthyroidism that later progressed to Graves' ophthalmopathy.

This clonotype has a count of ten or more. The chain links TRBV6-1 to TRBJ2-5, with 8 bases aligning to TRBD1. With V trimmed by 7 bases and J by 5 bases, 6 bases remained unmatched. This CDR3 comprises 13 residues. CDR1 MNHNS and CDR2 SASEGT come from the germline V gene. CDR3 loop: CASKAGGRETQYF. CDR3 bases: TGTGCCAGCAAAGCAGGGGGCAGGGAGACCCAGTACTTC.

The chain links TRBV6-1 to TRBJ2-5; possible D gene TRBD1, 6 bases. The V end lost 5 bases, the J end lost 3 bases, and 16 bases lay between the germline ends. There are 15 residues in the CDR3. The germline V gene encodes CDR1 MNHNS and CDR2 SASEGT. The CDR3 coding sequence is TGTGCCAGCAGTTTTGCTGGGGGCTGGGAAGAGACCCAGTACTTC. Translation gives CASSFAGGWEETQYF.

This clonotype appeared many times. The chain recombines TRBV7-2 with TRBJ2-5; 9 nucleotides line up with TRBD1. Germline CDR1 and CDR2: SGHTA and FQGNSA. J lost 5 bases, V lost 5 bases, and 12 bases had no gene match. The CDR3 is 16 residues long. The CDR3 region is CASSRGQGRVGETQYF. CDR3 in DNA: TGTGCCAGCAGCAGAGGACAGGGGAGAGTAGGGGAGACCCAGTACTTC. The full variable domain, with the rest looked up from reference TRBV7-2 and TRBJ2-5, is GAGVSQSPSNKVTEKGKDVELRCDPISGHTALYWYRQSLGQGLEFLIYFQGNSAPDKSGLPSDRFSAERTGGSVSTLTIQRTQQEDSAVYLCASSRGQGRVGETQYFGPGTRLLVL.

The chain is built from TRBV5-1 and TRBJ1-3, with D possibly being TRBD1 (6 bases). Germline loops: CDR1 SGHRS, CDR2 YFSETQ. The CDR3 runs to 16 residues. V lost 0 bases to trimming and J lost 0 bases, with 10 bases between them. The CDR3 is CASSLAGQSSGNTIYF. The CDR3 nucleotides are TGCGCCAGCAGCTTGGCCGGACAGAGCTCTGGAAACACCATATATTTT. Combining the CDR3 with reference TRBV5-1 and TRBJ1-3 gives the whole variable domain KAGVTQTPRYLIKTRGQQVTLSCSPISGHRSVSWYQQTPGQGLQFLFEYFSETQRNKGNFPGRFSGRQFSNSRSEMNVSTLELGDSALYLCASSLAGQSSGNTIYFGEGSWLTVV.

This clonotype has a handful of counts. The chain carries TRBV6-2 or TRBV6-3 and TRBJ1-1; D is perhaps TRBD1 (6 bases). The CDR3 is 17 residues long. Trimming took 6 bases from V and 0 from J, leaving 20 bases between them. Germline CDR1 is MNHEY and CDR2 is SVGEGT. The CDR3 DNA reads as TGTGCCAGCAGAACCCTTAGGGGGTTCCCCATGAACACTGAAGCTTTCTTT. It codes for CASRTLRGFPMNTEAFF.